This T cell receptor (beta chain) was sequenced for a study of glioma-infiltrating T cells. This clonotype was seen ten or more times. Antigen specificity is unknown. The CDR3 spans 15 residues. V dropped 0 bases and J dropped 0 bases, with 7 bases sitting between them. Germline V gives CDR1 LGHDT, CDR2 YNNKEL (reference sequence). Using RNA template, CDR3s of TCR alpha and beta were amplified with iRepertoire arm-PCR. Tissue mRNA or PBMC total RNA, about 95-450 ng, went into one-step reverse transcription and amplification. MiXCR was run by TCRdb on the multiplex PCR reads, yielding one entry per CDR3 protein. The profile shows fewer than 200,000 distinct CDR3 sequences, around 40% of them singletons. Whole-study findings and limits: Non-neoplastic patients had below-expected tissue-blood divergence, while all gliomas exceeded expectation. Tissue and blood shared very few CDR3 sequences.

The source of this sequence is a human donor with low-grade glioma or glioblastoma, undergoing nonglioma brain surgery, or in good health (not recorded which). The sequencing input was glioma tissue, nonneoplastic brain tissue, or PBMCs (not recorded which). The chain has TRBV3-1 and TRBJ2-3, with D uncertain. CDR3 sequence (DNA): TGTGCCAGCAGCCAAGATGTCCGTAGCACAGATACGCAGTATTTT. Protein: CASSQDVRSTDTQYF.